This T cell receptor (beta chain) appears in the sequencing data of a study of human versus mouse CDR3 diversity and MHC coevolution. The data were produced by immunoSEQ multiplex PCR, yet TCRdb's version contains in-frame clones alone and is incomplete. The sample has about 83,000 clones, 85% to 95% seen once. Germline CDR1 reads PRHDT; CDR2 reads FYEKMQ (reference sequence). The V gene end was trimmed by 5 bases and the J gene end by 2 bases; junction bases not matched to a gene: 8. The CDR3 loop spans 15 amino acids. General study points: Human T cells underwent selection on roughly 6 different MHC II alleles.

In regard to this clone: Its antigen is undetermined.

This sequence was found in a person between 25 and 75 years old in good health. The chain joins TRBV13 to TRBJ2-5; TRBD1 aligns across 7 bases. Sequencing was done on a sample of naive CD4+ T cells from blood. Subset denoted: CD45RO-negative CD62L-positive naive CD4 T cells. The CDR3 protein is CASSKRQGQQETQYF. The CDR3 DNA reads as TGTGCCAGCAGCAAACGACAGGGTCAGCAAGAGACCCAGTACTTC.